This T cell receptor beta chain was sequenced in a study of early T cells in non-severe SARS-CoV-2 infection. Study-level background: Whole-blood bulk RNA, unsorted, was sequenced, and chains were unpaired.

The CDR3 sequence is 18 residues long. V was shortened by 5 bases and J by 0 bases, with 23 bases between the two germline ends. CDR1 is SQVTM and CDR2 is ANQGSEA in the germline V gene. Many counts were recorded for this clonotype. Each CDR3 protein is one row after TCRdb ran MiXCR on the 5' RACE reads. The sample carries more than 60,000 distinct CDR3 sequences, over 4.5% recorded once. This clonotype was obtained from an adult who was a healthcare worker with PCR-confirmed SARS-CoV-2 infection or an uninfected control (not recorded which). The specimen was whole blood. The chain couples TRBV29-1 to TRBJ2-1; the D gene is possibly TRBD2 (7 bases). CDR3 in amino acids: CSVKGDGGGYASYNEQFF. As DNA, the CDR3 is TGCAGCGTTAAAGGGGACGGCGGGGGCTACGCCTCCTACAATGAGCAGTTCTTC.